The next 26 T cell receptor beta chains were all read from a single sample in a study of shared clonotypes between healthy human individuals. The naive CD8 population came from CD45RO-negative cells selected for CCR7, without terminally differentiated effector memory CD45RA+ cells. Using immunoSEQ multiplex PCR, the repertoire was profiled, and TCRdb retains in-frame clones only, with some absent. The sample lists about 2 million clones, just under 95% seen once, with roughly 1% in the top ten. Sequenced sample: naive CD8+ T cells sorted from blood. These receptors were taken from a man aged 18 to 30 in good health.

The chain is built from TRBV14 and TRBJ1-1; perhaps TRBD1 as D (5 bases). The CDR3 runs 15 residues. Per the germline V gene, CDR1 is SGHDN and CDR2 is FVKESK. V lost 4 bases to trimming and J lost 3 bases, with 15 bases between them. CDR3 region: CASSRWTLGDTEAFF. The CDR3 bases are TGTGCCAGCAGCCGCTGGACCCTGGGGGACACTGAAGCTTTCTTT. Supplemented by reference TRBV14 and TRBJ1-1, the full variable domain reads EAGVTQFPSHSVIEKGQTVTLRCDPISGHDNLYWYRRVMGKEIKFLLHFVKESKQDESGMPNNRFLAERTGGTYSTLKVQPAELEDSGVYFCASSRWTLGDTEAFFGQGTRLTVV.

With respect to this clone: Other nucleotide sequences from this sample produce the same CDR3. The chain couples TRBV5-1 to TRBJ2-7; the match to TRBD1 covers 7 bases. Germline V lookup: CDR1 SGHRS, CDR2 YFSETQ. Germline trimming cut 4 bases from V and 3 bases from J; bases unmatched to any gene: 7. The CDR3 covers 14 residues. The CDR3 reads CASSLRQGSYEQYF. The CDR3 DNA reads TGCGCCAGCAGCCTCCGACAGGGAAGCTACGAGCAGTACTTC.

The chain couples TRBV2 to TRBJ1-2; D not certain. CDR1 and CDR2 (germline): SNHLY, FYNNEI. The CDR3 loop spans 12 amino acids. V was cut by 8 bases and J by 2 bases, with 9 bases left in between. CDR3: CASGLENYGYTF. The CDR3 DNA reads TGTGCCAGCGGGTTGGAGAACTATGGCTACACCTTC.

The gene calls are TRBV10-3 and TRBJ2-3; 7 bases fit TRBD2. Germline CDR1 is ENHRY and CDR2 is SYGVKD. The V gene end was trimmed by 5 bases and the J gene end by 2 bases; junction bases not matched to a gene: 4. The CDR3 has 14 residues. The CDR3 nucleotides read TGTGCCATCAGTCTTAGCGGGTTCACAGATACGCAGTATTTT. Translated: CAISLSGFTDTQYF.

This chain's CDR3 is CATFEDYGYTF. CDR3 nucleotide sequence: TGTGCCACCTTTGAGGACTATGGCTACACCTTC. The rearrangement joins TRBV6-1 to TRBJ1-2; D is uncertain. Germline V CDR1 and CDR2: MNHNS, SASEGT. The CDR3 is 11 residues long. V gave up 10 bases and J gave up 3 bases, with 9 bases separating them.

The rearrangement links TRBV11-2 to TRBJ2-5; perhaps TRBD2 as D (5 bases). Germline V CDR1 and CDR2: SGHAT, FQNNGV. Trimming removed 4 bases from V and 3 bases from J, with 18 bases in between. CDR3 length: 16 residues. CDR3: CASSSSGISREETQYF. In nucleotides, the CDR3 is TGTGCCAGCAGCTCCTCGGGAATCTCTAGGGAAGAGACCCAGTACTTC.

This rearrangement joins TRBV7-9 to TRBJ1-5; 7 bases are shared with TRBD1. Germline CDR1 SEHNR, CDR2 FQNEAQ (reference sequence). This CDR3 region has 15 residues. J was trimmed by 6 bases and V by 5 bases; bases with no gene match: 10. CDR3 nucleotides: TGTGCCAGCAGCGTTAGCACAGGGGCAGGTCAGCCCCAGCATTTT. It translates to CASSVSTGAGQPQHF.

CDR3 nucleotide sequence: TGTGCCAGCTCACCACCCCGAACCACAGATACGCAGTATTTT. This gives the protein CASSPPRTTDTQYF. The V gene is TRBV18, the J gene TRBJ2-3; no clear D. The CDR3 totals 14 residues. Germline V gene sequence: CDR1 KGHSH, CDR2 LQKENI. V shed 0 bases and J shed 2 bases, with 6 bases lying between them.

The chain couples TRBV30 to TRBJ1-2; a weak D match, TRBD1 (5 bases). Deletions cut 2 bases from V and 3 bases from J, with 13 bases between. The CDR3 contains 14 residues. CDR1 is GTSNPN and CDR2 is SVGIG in the germline V gene (reference sequence). This CDR3 reads CAWSLLSRDYGYTF. CDR3 in DNA: TGTGCCTGGAGTCTCCTGTCCAGGGACTATGGCTACACCTTC.

The chain joins TRBV5-6 to TRBJ2-1; D gene unclear. With 1 base removed from V and 11 bases from J, the gap between germline ends came to 7 bases. Germline CDR1 and CDR2: SGHDT and YYEEEE. This CDR3 has 11 residues. Here the CDR3 reads CASSLLGKQFF. In DNA form, the CDR3 reads TGTGCCAGCAGCTTGTTGGGGAAGCAGTTCTTC. Full variable domain (remainder filled in from reference TRBV5-6 and TRBJ2-1): DAGVTQSPTHLIKTRGQQVTLRCSPKSGHDTVSWYQQALGQGPQFIFQYYEEEERQRGNFPDRFSGHQFPNYSSELNVNALLLGDSALYLCASSLLGKQFFGPGTRLTVL.

The chain joins TRBV27 to TRBJ2-7; no clear D gene. Between the trimmed V and J ends, which lost 0 bases and 6 bases, there was a span of 9 bases. CDR3 length equals 13 residues. From germline, CDR1 is MNHEY and CDR2 SMNVEV (reference sequence). In nucleotides, the CDR3 is TGTGCCAGCAGTTTATCGCAATTTGGCGAGCAGTACTTC. Protein: CASSLSQFGEQYF.

V is TRBV11-2 and J is TRBJ2-5, with no clear D. The V gene lost 3 bases and the J gene lost 4 bases, with 18 bases spanning the gap. The germline CDR1 and CDR2 sequences are SGHAT and FQNNGV. The CDR3 runs 16 residues. DNA of the CDR3: TGTGCCAGCAGCTTTTCGACAACTGGCTCCAGAGAGACCCAGTACTTC. Protein product: CASSFSTTGSRETQYF.

The chain employs TRBV28 and TRBJ1-5; TRBD1 matches at 8 bases. The CDR3 covers 16 residues. The V gene's germline CDR1 is MDHEN and CDR2 SYDVKM. V was pared by 5 bases and J by 3 bases, with 9 bases of the junction left unmatched. CDR3 nucleotide sequence: TGTGCCAGCAGTCTTGACAGGGGAATATCCAATCAGCCCCAGCATTTT. Protein product: CASSLDRGISNQPQHF.

This clone was found a few times. J is TRBJ2-5 and V is TRBV4-3; no clear D gene. This CDR3 comprises 15 residues. Between the trimmed V and J ends, which lost 1 base and 2 bases, there was a span of 11 bases. The germline V gene encodes CDR1 LGHNA and CDR2 YSLEER. The CDR3 reads CASSQVWYGQETQYF. The CDR3 coding sequence is TGCGCCAGCAGCCAAGTTTGGTATGGGCAAGAGACCCAGTACTTC.

The rearrangement links TRBV5-4 to TRBJ2-1; D gene ambiguous. CDR1 and CDR2 (germline): SGHNT, YYREEE (reference sequence). Trimming shortened V by 1 base and J by 7 bases, and 6 bases separated the two germline ends. The CDR3 spans 12 residues. As DNA, the CDR3 is TGTGCCAGCAGCTTGCCGTCGAATGAGCAGTTCTTC. This gives the protein CASSLPSNEQFF.

This chain connects TRBV30 to TRBJ1-5, with D possibly being TRBD1 (5 bases). V dropped 1 base and J dropped 10 bases, with 14 bases sitting between them. The CDR3 runs to 13 residues. CDR1 is GTSNPN, CDR2 SVGIG, per germline (reference sequence). In DNA form, the CDR3 reads TGTGCCTGGAGTGGGGAGGGGTTCCCACCCCAGCATTTT. Translated: CAWSGEGFPPQHF.

This chain connects TRBV6-5 to TRBJ1-4; no clear D gene. Trimming took off 4 bases at V and 3 bases at J, with 12 bases between the two ends. The CDR3 contains 15 residues. Looked up from germline, CDR1 is MNHEY and CDR2 is SVGAGI. In DNA form, the CDR3 reads TGTGCCAGCAGTTCGCACCAGGAATCTAATGAAAAACTGTTTTTT. This translates into CASSSHQESNEKLFF.

Details on this clone: This same CDR3 is encoded by further DNA sequences in the sample. The chain recombines TRBV6-5 with TRBJ2-7; D is unclear. CDR1 and CDR2 (germline): MNHEY, SVGAGI. The germline V and J ends were trimmed by 2 bases and 3 bases, with 8 bases remaining between them. This CDR3 is 13 amino acids long. The chain's CDR3 is CASSYGQLYEQYF. The CDR3, as DNA: TGTGCCAGCAGTTACGGGCAGCTCTACGAGCAGTACTTC.

The V call is TRBV29-1, the J call TRBJ2-1; D is possibly TRBD1 (6 bases). CDR3 length: 15 residues. Trimming removed 7 bases at V and 5 bases at J, with 21 bases between. Germline V CDR1 and CDR2: SQVTM, ANQGSEA. The CDR3 DNA is TGCAGCGGTCTGACCGGGACAACCGAGCACAATGAGCAGTTCTTC. Its translation: CSGLTGTTEHNEQFF.

V usage is TRBV13 and J usage is TRBJ2-7, with TRBD2 as a possible D gene (6 bases). This CDR3 contains 14 residues. The V gene lost 5 bases and the J gene lost 2 bases, with 13 bases spanning the gap. The germline V gene encodes CDR1 PRHDT and CDR2 FYEKMQ (reference sequence). The CDR3 DNA sequence: TGTGCCAGCAGCACCACCGAGCGGGCCTACGAGCAGTACTTC. This gives the protein CASSTTERAYEQYF.

The chain carries TRBV4-2 and TRBJ1-2, with TRBD1 identical over 12 bases. The CDR3 totals 16 residues. Germline CDR1 is LGHNA and CDR2 is YNFKEQ. The J segment lost 7 bases and the V segment lost 0 bases, leaving 6 bases of the junction unmatched. The CDR3 region is CASSQDPGQGASGYTF. CDR3 in DNA: TGTGCCAGCAGCCAAGATCCGGGACAGGGGGCCTCTGGCTACACCTTC.

The chain is built from TRBV4-1 and TRBJ1-4; no firm D call. Germline CDR1 reads MGHRA; CDR2 reads YSYEKL. V shed 1 base and J shed 4 bases, with 10 bases lying between them. CDR3 length: 15 residues. In nucleotides, the CDR3 is TGCGCCAGCAGCCAAGGGGTGGCCTTTAATGAAAAACTGTTTTTT. Its protein product is CASSQGVAFNEKLFF.

The chain couples TRBV5-4 to TRBJ1-1; weak D call: TRBD1 (5 bases). The length of the CDR3 is 14 residues. Germline values: CDR1 SGHNT, CDR2 YYREEE (reference sequence). CDR3 nucleotide sequence: TGTTTCTACCGGGACCACAGCTCAGACACTGAAGCTTTCTTT. Protein sequence: CFYRDHSSDTEAFF.

Note on this clone: Compared with germline, one end of the junction differs, possibly owing to a read error. CDR3 loop: CASSSGQHYEQYF. The CDR3 DNA is TGTGCTAGCAGTTCCGGACAGCACTACGAGCAGTACTTC. This chain uses TRBV7-7 with TRBJ2-7; D might be TRBD1 (6 bases). Germline CDR1 and CDR2: SSHAT and FNYEAQ (reference sequence). CDR3 length equals 13 residues.

V gene TRBV5-3 combines with J gene TRBJ1-5; D is perhaps TRBD1 (6 bases). TRBV5-3 falls under the ORF class, with uncertain function. The CDR3 totals 14 residues. The germline V and J ends were trimmed by 2 bases and 2 bases, with 8 bases remaining between them. CDR3 amino acids: CARSFPGGNQPQHF. CDR3 bases: TGTGCCAGAAGCTTTCCAGGGGGCAATCAGCCCCAGCATTTT.

The chain is built from TRBV9 and TRBJ2-7; TRBD2 matches at 7 bases. This CDR3 region has 14 residues. The trim removed 0 bases at V and 5 bases at J, leaving 5 bases unmatched. CDR1 is SGDLS and CDR2 is YYNGEE in the germline V gene. Written as DNA, the CDR3 is TGTGCCAGCAGCGTAGGGGAGGGCCGGGACGAGCAGTACTTC. Translated, it gives CASSVGEGRDEQYF.